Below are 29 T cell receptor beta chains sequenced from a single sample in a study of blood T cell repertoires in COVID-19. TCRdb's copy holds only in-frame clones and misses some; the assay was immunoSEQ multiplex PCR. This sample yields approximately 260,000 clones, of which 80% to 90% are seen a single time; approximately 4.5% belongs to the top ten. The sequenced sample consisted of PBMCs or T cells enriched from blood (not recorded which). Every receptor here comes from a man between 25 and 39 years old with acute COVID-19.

The CDR3 DNA reads as TGCGCCAGCAGCCAAACGACTAGCGGGGGGGCGGGCTCCTACAATGAGCAGTTCTTC. It is translated as CASSQTTSGGAGSYNEQFF. The chain joins TRBV4-1 to TRBJ2-1; TRBD2 matches 14 bases. Looked up from germline, CDR1 is MGHRA and CDR2 is YSYEKL. After removal of 2 bases from V and 0 bases from J, the junction contained 6 bases not matched to a gene. CDR3 length equals 19 residues.

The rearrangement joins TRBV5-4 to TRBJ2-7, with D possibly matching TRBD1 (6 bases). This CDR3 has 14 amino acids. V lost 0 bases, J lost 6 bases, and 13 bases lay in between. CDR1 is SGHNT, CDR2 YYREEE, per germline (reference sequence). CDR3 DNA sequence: TGTGCCAGCAGCTTGGAACAGGGAATGGGCGAGCAGTACGTC. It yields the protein CASSLEQGMGEQYV.

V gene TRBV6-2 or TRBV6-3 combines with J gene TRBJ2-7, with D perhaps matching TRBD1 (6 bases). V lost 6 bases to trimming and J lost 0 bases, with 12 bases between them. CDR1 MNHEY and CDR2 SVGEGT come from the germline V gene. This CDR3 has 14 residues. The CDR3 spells CASSPTGSSYEQYV. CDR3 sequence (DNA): TGTGCCAGCAGCCCCACAGGGAGCTCCTACGAGCAGTACGTC.

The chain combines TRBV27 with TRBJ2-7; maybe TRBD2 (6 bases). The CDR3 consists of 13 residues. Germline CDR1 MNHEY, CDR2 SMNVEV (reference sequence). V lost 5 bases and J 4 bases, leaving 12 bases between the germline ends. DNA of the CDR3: TGTGCCAGCAGTCCTGGACGGGGGTACGAGCAGTACGTC. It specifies CASSPGRGYEQYV.

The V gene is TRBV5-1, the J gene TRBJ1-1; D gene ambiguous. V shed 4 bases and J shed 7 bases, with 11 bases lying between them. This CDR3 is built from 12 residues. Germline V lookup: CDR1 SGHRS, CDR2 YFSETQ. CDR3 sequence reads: CASSTGLDEAFF. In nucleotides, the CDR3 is TGCGCCAGCAGCACGGGATTGGATGAAGCTTTCTTT.

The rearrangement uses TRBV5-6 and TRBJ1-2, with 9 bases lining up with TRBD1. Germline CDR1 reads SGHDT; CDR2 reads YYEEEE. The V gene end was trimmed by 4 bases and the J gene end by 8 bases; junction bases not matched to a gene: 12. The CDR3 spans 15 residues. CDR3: CASSENLQGARGYTF. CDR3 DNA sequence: TGTGCCAGCAGCGAAAATTTACAGGGGGCGCGGGGCTACACCTTC.

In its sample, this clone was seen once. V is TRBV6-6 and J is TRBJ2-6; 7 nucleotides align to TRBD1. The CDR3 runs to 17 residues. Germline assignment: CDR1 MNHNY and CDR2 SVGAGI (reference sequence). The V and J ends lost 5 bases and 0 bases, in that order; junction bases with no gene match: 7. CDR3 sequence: CASSHRDSSSGANVLTF. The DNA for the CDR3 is TGTGCCAGCAGTCATCGGGACAGTAGCTCTGGGGCCAACGTCCTGACTTTC.

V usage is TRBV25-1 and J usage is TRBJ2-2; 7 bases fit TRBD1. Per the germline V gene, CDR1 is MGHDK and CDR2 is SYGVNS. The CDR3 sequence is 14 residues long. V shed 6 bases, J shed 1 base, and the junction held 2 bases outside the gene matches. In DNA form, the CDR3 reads TGTGCCAGCAGGCGGACAGGGAACACCGGGGAGCTGTTTTTT. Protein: CASRRTGNTGELFF. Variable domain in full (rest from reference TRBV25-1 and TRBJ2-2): EADIYQTPRYLVIGTGKKITLECSQTMGHDKMYWYQQDPGMELHLIHYSYGVNSTEKGDLSSESTVSRIRTEHFPLTLESARPSHTSQYLCASRRTGNTGELFFGEGSRLTVL.

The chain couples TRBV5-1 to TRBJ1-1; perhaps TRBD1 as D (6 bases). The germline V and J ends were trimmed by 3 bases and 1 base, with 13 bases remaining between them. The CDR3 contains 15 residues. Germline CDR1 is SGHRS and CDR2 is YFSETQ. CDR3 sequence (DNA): TGCGCCAGCAGCTGGGGTAGAGGGGGGAACACTGAAGCTTTCTTT. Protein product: CASSWGRGGNTEAFF.

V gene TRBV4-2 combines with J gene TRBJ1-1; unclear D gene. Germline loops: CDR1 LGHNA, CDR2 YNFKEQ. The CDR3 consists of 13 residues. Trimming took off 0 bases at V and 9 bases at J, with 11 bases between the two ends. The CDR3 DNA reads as TGTGCCAGCAGCCAAGATAGAGGCAGACAAGCTTTCTTT. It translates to CASSQDRGRQAFF.

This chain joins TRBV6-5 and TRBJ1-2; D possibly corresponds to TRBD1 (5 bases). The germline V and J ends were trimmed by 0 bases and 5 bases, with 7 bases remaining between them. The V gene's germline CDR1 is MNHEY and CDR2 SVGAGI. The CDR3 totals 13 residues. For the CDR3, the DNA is TGTGCCAGCAGTTACTCGACAGTTTATGGCTACACCTTC. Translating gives CASSYSTVYGYTF.

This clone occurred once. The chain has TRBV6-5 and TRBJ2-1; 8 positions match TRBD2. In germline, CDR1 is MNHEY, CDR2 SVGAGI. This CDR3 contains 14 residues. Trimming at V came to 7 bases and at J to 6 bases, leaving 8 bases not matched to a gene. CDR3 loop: CASKEVAGPNEQFF. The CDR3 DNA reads TGTGCCAGCAAGGAGGTAGCGGGGCCCAATGAGCAGTTCTTC.

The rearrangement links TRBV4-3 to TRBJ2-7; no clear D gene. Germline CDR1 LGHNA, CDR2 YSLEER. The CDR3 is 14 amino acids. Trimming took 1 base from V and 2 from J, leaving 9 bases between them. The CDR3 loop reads CASSQVKRPYEQYV. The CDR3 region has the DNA TGCGCCAGCAGCCAAGTGAAGCGACCCTACGAGCAGTACGTC.

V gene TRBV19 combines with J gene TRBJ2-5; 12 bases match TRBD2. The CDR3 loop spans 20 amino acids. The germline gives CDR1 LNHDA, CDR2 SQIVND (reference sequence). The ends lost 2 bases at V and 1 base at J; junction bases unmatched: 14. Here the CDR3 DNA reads TGTGCCAGTAGTATACAATTCCGGGAAAGACTAGCGGGGGTCCAAGAGACCCAGTACTTC. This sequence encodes CASSIQFRERLAGVQETQYF.

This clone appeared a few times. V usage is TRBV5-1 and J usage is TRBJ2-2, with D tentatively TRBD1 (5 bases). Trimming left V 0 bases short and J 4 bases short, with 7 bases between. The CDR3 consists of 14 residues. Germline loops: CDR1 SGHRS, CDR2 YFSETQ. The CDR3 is CASSLATVTGELFF. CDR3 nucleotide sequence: TGCGCCAGCAGCTTGGCGACAGTCACCGGGGAGCTGTTTTTT.

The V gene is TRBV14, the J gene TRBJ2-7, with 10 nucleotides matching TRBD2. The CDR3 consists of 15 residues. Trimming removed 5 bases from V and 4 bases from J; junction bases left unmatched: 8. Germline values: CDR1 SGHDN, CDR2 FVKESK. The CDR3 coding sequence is TGTGCCAGCAGCTATCCGGGACTAGCGACATACGAGCAGTACGTC. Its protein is CASSYPGLATYEQYV.

The CDR3 DNA follows: TGCGCCAGCAGCCCAGGGGGCCCCAGCTCCTATAATTCACCCCTCCACTTT. It yields the protein CASSPGGPSSYNSPLHF. The V and J genes are TRBV5-1 and TRBJ1-6; 8 nucleotides align to TRBD1. Trimming took 4 bases from V and 0 from J; bases not matched to a gene: 6. Germline V lookup: CDR1 SGHRS, CDR2 YFSETQ. The CDR3 consists of 17 residues.

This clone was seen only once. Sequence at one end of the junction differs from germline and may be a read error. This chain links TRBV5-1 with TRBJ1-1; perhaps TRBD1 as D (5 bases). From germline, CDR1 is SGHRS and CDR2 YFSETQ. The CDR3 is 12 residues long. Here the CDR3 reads CASRQRGTEAFF. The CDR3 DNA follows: TGTGCCAGCAGACAAAGGGGAACTGAAGCTTTCTTT.

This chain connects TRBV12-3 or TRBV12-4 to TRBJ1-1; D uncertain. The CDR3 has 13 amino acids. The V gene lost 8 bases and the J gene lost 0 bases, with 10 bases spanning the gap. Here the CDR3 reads CASSTAMNTEAFF. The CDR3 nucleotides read TGTGCCAGCTCTACAGCTATGAACACTGAAGCTTTCTTT.

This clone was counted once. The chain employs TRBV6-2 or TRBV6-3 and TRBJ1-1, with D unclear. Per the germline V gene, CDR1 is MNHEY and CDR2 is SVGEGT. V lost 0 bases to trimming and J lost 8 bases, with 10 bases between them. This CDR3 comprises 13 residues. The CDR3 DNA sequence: TGTGCCAGCAGTTACTCTTTGCGGGGAGAAGCTTTCTTT. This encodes CASSYSLRGEAFF.

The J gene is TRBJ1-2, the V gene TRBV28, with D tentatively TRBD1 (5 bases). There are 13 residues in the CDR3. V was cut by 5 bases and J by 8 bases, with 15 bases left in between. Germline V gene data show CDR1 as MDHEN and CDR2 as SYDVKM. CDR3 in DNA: TGTGCCAGCAGTCCCGGACACCTCTTAGGCTACACCTTC. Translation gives CASSPGHLLGYTF.

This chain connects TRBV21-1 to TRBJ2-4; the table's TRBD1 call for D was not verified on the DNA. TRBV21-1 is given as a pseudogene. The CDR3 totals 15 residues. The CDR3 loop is CASSKIRESKNIQYF. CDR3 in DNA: TGTGCCAGCAGCAAAATCAGGGAATCCAAAAACATTCAGTACTTC.

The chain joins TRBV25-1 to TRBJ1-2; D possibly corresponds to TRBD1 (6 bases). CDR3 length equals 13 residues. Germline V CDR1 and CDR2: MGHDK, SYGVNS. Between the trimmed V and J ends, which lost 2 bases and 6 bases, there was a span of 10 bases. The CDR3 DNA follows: TGTGCCAGCAGTGAAGGACAGAGTCATGGCTACACCTTC. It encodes CASSEGQSHGYTF.

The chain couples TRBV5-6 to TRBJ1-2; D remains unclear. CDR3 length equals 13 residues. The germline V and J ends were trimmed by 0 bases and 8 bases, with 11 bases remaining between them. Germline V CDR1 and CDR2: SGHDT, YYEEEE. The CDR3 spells CASSLEYSGGYTF. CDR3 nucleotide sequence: TGTGCCAGCAGCTTGGAATACAGTGGAGGCTACACCTTC.

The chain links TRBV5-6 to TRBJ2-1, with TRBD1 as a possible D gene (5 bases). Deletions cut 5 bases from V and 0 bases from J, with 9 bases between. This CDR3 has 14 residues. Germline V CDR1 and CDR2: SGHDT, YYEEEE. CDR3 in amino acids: CASSRQSSYNEQFF. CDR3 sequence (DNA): TGTGCCAGCAGTAGACAGAGCTCCTACAATGAGCAGTTCTTC. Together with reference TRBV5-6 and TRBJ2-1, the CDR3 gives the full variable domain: DAGVTQSPTHLIKTRGQQVTLRCSPKSGHDTVSWYQQALGQGPQFIFQYYEEEERQRGNFPDRFSGHQFPNYSSELNVNALLLGDSALYLCASSRQSSYNEQFFGPGTRLTVL.

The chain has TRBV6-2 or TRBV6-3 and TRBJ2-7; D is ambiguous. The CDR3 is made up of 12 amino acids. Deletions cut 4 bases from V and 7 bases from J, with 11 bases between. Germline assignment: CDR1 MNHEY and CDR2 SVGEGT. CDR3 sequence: CASSSAGWEQYV. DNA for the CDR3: TGTGCCAGCAGTTCTGCCGGGTGGGAGCAGTACGTC.

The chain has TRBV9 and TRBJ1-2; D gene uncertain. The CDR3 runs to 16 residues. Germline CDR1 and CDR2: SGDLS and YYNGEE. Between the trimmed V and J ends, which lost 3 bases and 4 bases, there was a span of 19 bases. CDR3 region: CASSARRSGVGYGYTF. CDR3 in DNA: TGTGCCAGCAGCGCCCGAAGATCCGGGGTTGGCTATGGCTACACCTTC.

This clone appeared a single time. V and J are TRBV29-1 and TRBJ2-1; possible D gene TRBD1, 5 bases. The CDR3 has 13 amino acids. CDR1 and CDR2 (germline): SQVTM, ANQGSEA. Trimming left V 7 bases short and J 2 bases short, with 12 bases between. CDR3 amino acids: CSADTGPYNEQFF. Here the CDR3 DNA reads TGCAGCGCGGACACAGGCCCCTACAATGAGCAGTTCTTC.

Written as DNA, the CDR3 is TGTGCCAGCAGTGGGGCTTACGAGCAGTACGTC. Its translation: CASSGAYEQYV. This chain connects TRBV2 to TRBJ2-7; D gene ambiguous. Germline CDR1 SNHLY, CDR2 FYNNEI. Trimming took 4 bases from V and 4 from J, leaving 5 bases between them. CDR3 length: 11 residues.